Sequencing of this T cell receptor beta chain was carried out in a study of T cells in Graves' hyperthyroidism and ophthalmopathy. This clonotype was counted many times. The antigen remains unidentified. General study findings and limits: Blood also contained most expanded thyroid clonotypes above 0.001.

Germline V gene sequence: CDR1 SGHVS, CDR2 FNYEAQ. V dropped 5 bases and J dropped 7; count of bases not matched to a gene: 10. The CDR3 loop spans 15 amino acids. There were TCR beta CDR3 regions amplified from RNA transcripts. The HTBI set primed first-round TCR CDR3 RT-PCR. TCRdb itself ran the multiplex PCR reads through MiXCR, one entry per CDR3 protein. The table includes hundreds of thousands of distinct CDR3 sequences, 30% to 40% detected once. If no ophthalmopathy progression occurred within 18 months, Graves' hyperthyroidism was stable. This sequence was found in a woman aged 40-49 years with Graves' hyperthyroidism. This rearrangement joins TRBV7-6 to TRBJ1-4; 7 positions match TRBD1. Sequenced: blood. The CDR3 protein is CASSLDRDGREKLFF. For the CDR3, the DNA is TGTGCCAGCAGCCTCGACAGGGATGGGCGTGAAAAACTGTTTTTT. Supplemented by reference TRBV7-6 and TRBJ1-4, the full variable domain reads GAGVSQSPRYKVTKRGQDVALRCDPISGHVSLYWYRQALGQGPEFLTYFNYEAQQDKSGLPNDRFSAERPEGSISTLTIQRTEQRDSAMYRCASSLDRDGREKLFFGSGTQLSVL.